Presented here are 3 T cell receptor beta chains from one specimen sequenced in a study of response to subunit inactivated influenza vaccine. Each CDR3 protein gets one entry after TCRdb re-called the RT-PCR reads with MiXCR. This table holds around 520,000 distinct CDR3 sequences, around 11% found once. Material: PBMCs from blood, obtained on the day of vaccination. These receptors were obtained from a man aged 50-60 years who received an inactivated influenza vaccine.

The rearrangement links TRBV19 to TRBJ2-6, with D possibly TRBD2 on 6 matching bases. The germline V and J ends were trimmed by 6 bases and 0 bases, with 12 bases remaining between them. Germline lookup yields CDR1 LNHDA and CDR2 SQIVND (reference sequence). The CDR3 has 16 amino acids. CDR3 bases: TGTGCCAGTAGCCGCTCGGGACTCTCTGGGGCCAACGTCCTGACTTTC. Amino acids: CASSRSGLSGANVLTF. The full variable domain, completed using reference TRBV19 and TRBJ2-6, is DGGITQSPKYLFRKEGQNVTLSCEQNLNHDAMYWYRQDPGQGLRLIYYSQIVNDFQKGDIAEGYSVSREKKESFPLTVTSAQKNPTAFYLCASSRSGLSGANVLTFGAGSRLTVL.

This clonotype appeared many times. V gene TRBV5-1 combines with J gene TRBJ2-6, with TRBD1 matching 7 bases. From germline, CDR1 is SGHRS and CDR2 YFSETQ. The V segment lost 3 bases and the J segment 2 bases; nucleotides outside the gene matches: 8. The CDR3 spans 17 residues. The CDR3 here is CASSYSQGWTGANVLTF. CDR3 nucleotide sequence: TGCGCCAGCAGCTACTCACAGGGGTGGACTGGGGCCAACGTCCTGACTTTC. Full variable domain (missing parts from reference TRBV5-1 and TRBJ2-6): KAGVTQTPRYLIKTRGQQVTLSCSPISGHRSVSWYQQTPGQGLQFLFEYFSETQRNKGNFPGRFSGRQFSNSRSEMNVSTLELGDSALYLCASSYSQGWTGANVLTFGAGSRLTVL.

The sample holds a few counts of this clonotype. This rearrangement joins TRBV7-9 to TRBJ2-1; TRBD1 matches at 10 bases. The CDR3 length is 15 residues. CDR1 SEHNR and CDR2 FQNEAQ come from the germline V gene (reference sequence). Trimming removed 5 bases from V and 7 bases from J; junction bases left unmatched: 8. The CDR3 here is CASSLGGQGRNEQFF. The DNA of the CDR3 is TGTGCCAGCAGCCTAGGGGGACAGGGGAGAAATGAGCAGTTCTTC.